This passage covers 9 T cell receptor beta chains from one sample sequenced in a study of blood T cell repertoires in COVID-19. TCRdb's copy holds only in-frame clones and misses some; the assay was immunoSEQ multiplex PCR. The table lists 320,000 or so clones, over 80% of them singletons. The sample was PBMCs or T cells enriched from blood (not recorded which). The receptors come from a man younger than 40 who had recovered from COVID-19.

The rearrangement uses TRBV10-2 and TRBJ2-3; 7 positions match TRBD1. CDR3 length: 15 residues. V was pared by 6 bases and J by 2 bases, with 8 bases of the junction left unmatched. CDR1 and CDR2 (germline): WSHSY, SAAADI. CDR3 DNA sequence: TGCGCCAGCAGCGACAGGGTCCTGGTCACAGATACGCAGTATTTT. It yields the protein CASSDRVLVTDTQYF.

To note about this clone: Other DNA sequences in this sample translate to the same CDR3. The chain recombines TRBV28 with TRBJ2-5; TRBD1 agrees at 9 bases. V lost 4 bases and J lost 3; bases outside the gene matches: 3. This CDR3 spans 14 amino acids. Germline V lookup: CDR1 MDHEN, CDR2 SYDVKM. CDR3 in amino acids: CASSSRQGEETQYF. The CDR3 nucleotides are TGTGCCAGCAGTTCCCGACAGGGGGAAGAGACCCAGTACTTC.

The rearrangement uses TRBV18 and TRBJ1-6, with a possible D match to TRBD1 (6 bases). Per germline, CDR1 KGHSH and CDR2 LQKENI. CDR3 length: 14 residues. The V end lost 5 bases, the J end lost 7 bases, and 12 bases lay between the germline ends. CDR3 in DNA: TGTGCCAGCTCAAAAGACAGGTCAAATTCACCCCTCCACTTT. Protein: CASSKDRSNSPLHF. The variable domain in full, with the rest retrieved from reference TRBV18 and TRBJ1-6, is NAGVMQNPRHLVRRRGQEARLRCSPMKGHSHVYWYRQLPEEGLKFMVYLQKENIIDESGMPKERFSAEFPKEGPSILRIQQVVRGDSAAYFCASSKDRSNSPLHFGNGTRLTVT.

This clone showed up just once. This chain joins TRBV18 and TRBJ1-3; tentatively, D is TRBD1 (6 bases). CDR1 and CDR2 (germline): KGHSH, LQKENI. Trimming left V 2 bases short and J 6 bases short, with 14 bases between. The CDR3 totals 15 residues. CDR3 residues: CASSPGTSLVNTIYF. The CDR3 coding sequence is TGTGCCAGCTCACCAGGGACATCTCTGGTAAACACCATATATTTT.

CDR3 sequence reads: CATSDQRGGNEQFF. The CDR3 DNA reads as TGTGCCACCAGTGATCAGCGGGGCGGCAATGAGCAGTTCTTC. This chain connects TRBV24-1 to TRBJ2-1, with 7 bases matching TRBD2. V shed 3 bases and J 6 bases; nucleotides not matched to a gene: 4. The CDR3 consists of 14 residues. Germline-derived CDR1 and CDR2 are KGHDR and SFDVKD.

The J gene is TRBJ2-7, the V gene TRBV19; TRBD1 matches at 9 bases. The CDR3 is made up of 12 amino acids. CDR1 is LNHDA, CDR2 SQIVND, per germline (reference sequence). The V gene end was trimmed by 7 bases and the J gene end by 10 bases; junction bases not matched to a gene: 8. The CDR3 loop is CASKGQGPYQYF. CDR3 nucleotide sequence: TGTGCCAGTAAAGGACAGGGGCCCTACCAGTACTTC.

There are a few counts of this clone. The chain couples TRBV27 to TRBJ1-5, with D possibly being TRBD1 (6 bases). This CDR3 contains 15 residues. V was cut by 0 bases and J by 3 bases, with 9 bases left in between. Germline lookup yields CDR1 MNHEY and CDR2 SMNVEV (reference sequence). The CDR3: CASSLSQGPNQPQHF. DNA of the CDR3: TGTGCCAGCAGTTTATCACAGGGACCCAATCAGCCCCAGCATTTT.

The chain recombines TRBV12-3 or TRBV12-4 with TRBJ1-5; D unclear. The CDR3 contains 13 residues. Trimming removed 3 bases from V and 0 bases from J, with 3 bases in between. CDR3 sequence (DNA): TGTGCCAGCAGTTTTAGTAGCAATCAGCCCCAGCATTTT. Its protein product is CASSFSSNQPQHF.

The chain has TRBV5-1 and TRBJ2-1, with 10 bases that match TRBD2. The CDR3 has 16 residues. V gave up 4 bases and J gave up 5 bases; unmatched junction bases: 9. CDR1 SGHRS and CDR2 YFSETQ come from the germline V gene. CDR3 protein: CASSTFLAGADNEQFF. CDR3 sequence (DNA): TGCGCCAGCAGCACATTCCTAGCGGGGGCCGACAATGAGCAGTTCTTC.